Presented here are 26 T cell receptor beta chains from one specimen sequenced in a study of cytotoxic CD8 clonotypes in ibrutinib-treated CLL. Produced via immunoSEQ multiplex PCR; TCRdb's table is partial and in-frame only. Of approximately 200,000 clones listed, approximately 72% are singletons. Sequenced material: PBMCs, taken after 24 months of ibrutinib treatment. These receptors were obtained from a human donor with chronic lymphocytic leukemia.

In this sample, this clone turned up once. This CDR3 reads CANCAPAHNYGYTF. The CDR3 region has the DNA TGTGCCAACTGTGCGCCGGCACATAACTATGGCTACACCTTC. This rearrangement joins TRBV5-5 to TRBJ1-2; D is unclear. Trimming took off 9 bases at V and 1 base at J, with 16 bases between the two ends. The CDR3 runs to 14 residues. The germline V gene has CDR1 SGHKS and CDR2 YYEKEE (reference sequence).

The chain joins TRBV11-2 to TRBJ2-2, with 8 nucleotides matching TRBD2. Germline CDR1 is SGHAT and CDR2 is FQNNGV. V gave up 5 bases and J gave up 4 bases; unmatched junction bases: 9. CDR3 length: 16 residues. In nucleotides, the CDR3 is TGTGCCAGCAGCCCCCGGGACGGGAGGGGCACCGGGGAGCTGTTTTTT. Translated, it gives CASSPRDGRGTGELFF. Based on the CDR3 plus reference TRBV11-2 and TRBJ2-2, the full variable domain is EAGVAQSPRYKIIEKRQSVAFWCNPISGHATLYWYQQILGQGPKLLIQFQNNGVVDDSQLPKDRFSAERLKGVDSTLKIQPAKLEDSAVYLCASSPRDGRGTGELFFGEGSRLTVL.

This rearrangement joins TRBV25-1 to TRBJ2-2; 7 bases fit TRBD2. The CDR3 is 13 residues long. Germline lookup yields CDR1 MGHDK and CDR2 SYGVNS. CDR3 nucleotide sequence: TGTGCGAGCGGGACCCCGAACACCGGGGAGCTGTTTTTT. This encodes CASGTPNTGELFF.

This clone was recorded a few times. The chain employs TRBV19 and TRBJ2-3; 11 bases match TRBD2. J was trimmed by 0 bases and V by 9 bases; bases with no gene match: 5. The CDR3 runs 15 residues. Germline assignment: CDR1 LNHDA and CDR2 SQIVND (reference sequence). The DNA for the CDR3 is TGTGCCAGCACGACTAGCGGGGATAGCACAGATACGCAGTATTTT. It encodes CASTTSGDSTDTQYF. Based on the CDR3 plus reference TRBV19 and TRBJ2-3, the full variable domain is DGGITQSPKYLFRKEGQNVTLSCEQNLNHDAMYWYRQDPGQGLRLIYYSQIVNDFQKGDIAEGYSVSREKKESFPLTVTSAQKNPTAFYLCASTTSGDSTDTQYFGPGTRLTVL.

The V call is TRBV4-1, the J call TRBJ2-5; TRBD2 matches 15 bases. Losses at the gene ends were 3 bases for V and 5 bases for J; bases not matched to a gene: 13. The CDR3 is 19 amino acids. The germline gives CDR1 MGHRA, CDR2 YSYEKL. The CDR3 DNA is TGCGCCAGCAGCCAGTCCCCGGGACTAGCGGGAGGATCGGTCGAGACCCAGTACTTC. It yields the protein CASSQSPGLAGGSVETQYF.

This clone appeared once. This chain connects TRBV2 to TRBJ2-5; perhaps TRBD2 as D (6 bases). The CDR3 spans 15 residues. V lost 3 bases to trimming and J lost 5 bases, with 16 bases between them. Looked up from germline, CDR1 is SNHLY and CDR2 is FYNNEI. CDR3 protein: CASSDGSAGRETQYF. For the CDR3, the DNA is TGTGCCAGCAGTGATGGGTCGGCGGGACGTGAGACCCAGTACTTC.

V and J are TRBV29-1 and TRBJ2-5; no clear D. The CDR3 spans 13 residues. V was shortened by 7 bases and J by 4 bases, with 16 bases between the two germline ends. The germline V gene has CDR1 SQVTM and CDR2 ANQGSEA. This chain's CDR3 is CSGVKGRGETQYF. As DNA, the CDR3 is TGCAGCGGGGTCAAGGGTCGAGGAGAGACCCAGTACTTC.

V gene TRBV7-8 combines with J gene TRBJ1-2; D gene unclear. The CDR3 loop spans 17 amino acids. Per germline, CDR1 SGHVS and CDR2 FQNEAQ. The germline V and J ends were trimmed by 3 bases and 1 base, with 18 bases remaining between them. The CDR3, as DNA: TGTGCCAGCAGCTTCGCTCCTACTCTTCTTAATAACTATGGCTACACCTTC. Amino acids: CASSFAPTLLNNYGYTF.

The chain uses TRBV7-2 and TRBJ1-5; D is ambiguous. The CDR3 runs to 13 residues. V lost 3 bases and J 2 bases, leaving 5 bases between the germline ends. Germline loops: CDR1 SGHTA, CDR2 FQGNSA. The CDR3 DNA reads as TGTGCCAGCAGCTTCGGCGGCAATCAGCCCCAGCATTTT. Protein sequence: CASSFGGNQPQHF.

V gene TRBV19 combines with J gene TRBJ1-5; possibly TRBD1 for D (6 bases). The CDR3 runs to 13 residues. CDR1 is LNHDA and CDR2 is SQIVND in the germline V gene (reference sequence). The V end was cut by 8 bases, the J end by 11 bases, with 19 bases between. CDR3: CASGRGAGGAQHF. The CDR3 region has the DNA TGTGCCAGTGGTAGGGGGGCCGGGGGAGCCCAGCATTTT.

J is TRBJ2-7 and V is TRBV27, with 7 bases aligning to TRBD1. The germline CDR1 and CDR2 sequences are MNHEY and SMNVEV (reference sequence). The junction had 5 bases not matched to a gene; V was cut back by 6 bases and J by 3 bases. The CDR3 has 13 residues. The CDR3, as DNA: TGTGCCAGCAGCGTGGGACAGTTCTACGAGCAGTACTTC. This codes for CASSVGQFYEQYF.

The gene calls are TRBV10-3 and TRBJ2-1; D possibly matches TRBD1 or TRBD2 (5 bases each). Germline V gives CDR1 ENHRY, CDR2 SYGVKD. The germline V and J ends were trimmed by 8 bases and 9 bases, with 11 bases remaining between them. The CDR3 consists of 11 residues. In nucleotides, the CDR3 is TGTGCCATCGGGGGAGTCGGTGAGCAGTTCTTC. Its translation: CAIGGVGEQFF.

The CDR3 sequence: CASSSRTASEQFF. CDR3 in DNA: TGTGCCAGCAGCTCACGGACTGCCAGCGAGCAGTTCTTC. The V call is TRBV7-2, the J call TRBJ2-1; weak D call: TRBD2 (5 bases). Germline V lookup: CDR1 SGHTA, CDR2 FQGNSA. The V end was cut by 4 bases, the J end by 10 bases, with 14 bases between. The CDR3 has 13 residues.

A few counts support this clone. The J gene is TRBJ1-2, the V gene TRBV6-4; perhaps TRBD1 as D (6 bases). Germline lookup yields CDR1 MRHNA and CDR2 SNTAGT. The CDR3 runs to 13 residues. Trimming took off 6 bases at V and 4 bases at J, with 12 bases between the two ends. CDR3 loop: CASSPQGTYGYTF. DNA for the CDR3: TGTGCCAGCAGCCCACAGGGAACCTATGGCTACACCTTC.

The chain is built from TRBV28 and TRBJ2-4; maybe TRBD1 (6 bases). Germline V gene lookup returns CDR1 MDHEN and CDR2 SYDVKM. The CDR3 runs to 15 residues. Trimming removed 7 bases from V and 3 bases from J, with 16 bases in between. The CDR3 DNA reads as TGTGCCAGCACCGTCAGGGGATTTGGCAAAAACATTCAGTACTTC. This codes for CASTVRGFGKNIQYF. The full variable domain, rest sourced from reference TRBV28 and TRBJ2-4, is DVKVTQSSRYLVKRTGEKVFLECVQDMDHENMFWYRQDPGLGLRLIYFSYDVKMKEKGDIPEGYSVSREKKERFSLILESASTNQTSMYLCASTVRGFGKNIQYFGAGTRLSVL.

This sequence joins TRBV5-4 and TRBJ2-7; D gene ambiguous. Germline values: CDR1 SGHNT, CDR2 YYREEE (reference sequence). The CDR3 is 12 residues long. The V end lost 2 bases, the J end lost 3 bases, and 6 bases lay between the germline ends. The CDR3: CASSLNDYEQYF. The CDR3 nucleotides read TGTGCCAGCAGCTTAAACGACTACGAGCAGTACTTC.

The chain links TRBV7-6 to TRBJ1-4, with D possibly being TRBD1 (6 bases). V lost 6 bases and J lost 1, with 9 bases in between. This CDR3 has 14 amino acids. In germline, CDR1 is SGHVS, CDR2 FNYEAQ. The CDR3 nucleotides read TGTGCCAGCAGTCAACAGGGAACTAATGAAAAACTGTTTTTT. Protein: CASSQQGTNEKLFF. Variable domain in full (rest from reference TRBV7-6 and TRBJ1-4): GAGVSQSPRYKVTKRGQDVALRCDPISGHVSLYWYRQALGQGPEFLTYFNYEAQQDKSGLPNDRFSAERPEGSISTLTIQRTEQRDSAMYRCASSQQGTNEKLFFGSGTQLSVL.

This clone has only a few counts. This rearrangement joins TRBV28 to TRBJ2-3; 10 bases are shared with TRBD2. The V segment lost 3 bases and the J segment 1 base; nucleotides outside the gene matches: 10. Germline CDR1 and CDR2: MDHEN and SYDVKM. The CDR3 runs 18 residues. The CDR3 nucleotides are TGTGCCAGCAGTTTCGAGCTAGCGGGAGTTGGGGGCACAGATACGCAGTATTTT. This translates into CASSFELAGVGGTDTQYF.

This chain joins TRBV5-4 and TRBJ2-7; possible D gene TRBD2, 5 bases. The germline gives CDR1 SGHNT, CDR2 YYREEE (reference sequence). The CDR3 length is 15 residues. The V end lost 5 bases, the J end lost 1 base, and 16 bases lay between the germline ends. CDR3 nucleotides: TGTGCCAGCAGTCCCAGCGGAAAGAGATCCTACGAGCAGTACTTC. It specifies CASSPSGKRSYEQYF. Using reference TRBV5-4 and TRBJ2-7 for the parts outside the CDR3, the full variable domain is ETGVTQSPTHLIKTRGQQVTLRCSSQSGHNTVSWYQQALGQGPQFIFQYYREEENGRGNFPPRFSGLQFPNYSSELNVNALELDDSALYLCASSPSGKRSYEQYFGPGTRLTVT.

This clone has only one observation. The chain recombines TRBV5-4 with TRBJ2-7; TRBD2 matches at 12 bases. V dropped 4 bases and J dropped 3; count of bases not matched to a gene: 8. The length of the CDR3 is 16 residues. The germline gives CDR1 SGHNT, CDR2 YYREEE (reference sequence). CDR3: CASSPSRTSGVYEQYF. The CDR3 DNA reads as TGTGCCAGCAGCCCTTCTCGGACTAGCGGGGTCTACGAGCAGTACTTC. Combining the CDR3 with reference TRBV5-4 and TRBJ2-7 gives the whole variable domain ETGVTQSPTHLIKTRGQQVTLRCSSQSGHNTVSWYQQALGQGPQFIFQYYREEENGRGNFPPRFSGLQFPNYSSELNVNALELDDSALYLCASSPSRTSGVYEQYFGPGTRLTVT.

This chain connects TRBV6-6 to TRBJ2-7, with D possibly matching TRBD1 (6 bases). The CDR3 runs to 11 residues. The V end lost 6 bases, the J end lost 5 bases, and 8 bases lay between the germline ends. Germline CDR1 is MNHNY and CDR2 is SVGAGI (reference sequence). The CDR3 spells CASRQGNEQYF. DNA for the CDR3: TGTGCCAGCAGACAGGGTAACGAGCAGTACTTC.

The chain employs TRBV14 and TRBJ1-2; D is uncertain. Trimming took off 1 base at V and 4 bases at J, with 10 bases between the two ends. From germline, CDR1 is SGHDN and CDR2 FVKESK. This CDR3 spans 14 amino acids. CDR3 DNA: TGTGCCAGCAGCCAAGCCATGGGTGTCTATGGCTACACCTTC. Its protein is CASSQAMGVYGYTF. The complete variable domain, with remaining parts taken from reference TRBV14 and TRBJ1-2, reads EAGVTQFPSHSVIEKGQTVTLRCDPISGHDNLYWYRRVMGKEIKFLLHFVKESKQDESGMPNNRFLAERTGGTYSTLKVQPAELEDSGVYFCASSQAMGVYGYTFGSGTRLTVV.

This chain uses TRBV7-2 with TRBJ2-1, with 10 nucleotides matching TRBD2. CDR1 is SGHTA and CDR2 is FQGNSA in the germline V gene. CDR3 length: 16 residues. The ends lost 2 bases at V and 10 bases at J; junction bases unmatched: 11. In DNA form, the CDR3 reads TGTGCCAGCAGCTTAAGCAGGGCTAGCGGGAGTGGGGAGCAGTTCTTC. It encodes CASSLSRASGSGEQFF.

This chain's CDR3 is CASSLAGTRGARHIQYF. The DNA for the CDR3 is TGTGCCAGCAGCTTAGCGGGGACCCGGGGGGCGCGTCACATTCAGTACTTC. The gene calls are TRBV7-2 and TRBJ2-4; possible D gene TRBD2, 7 bases. The V gene lost 0 bases and the J gene lost 8 bases, with 20 bases spanning the gap. This CDR3 is 17 amino acids long. CDR1 is SGHTA and CDR2 is FQGNSA in the germline V gene. Variable domain in full (rest from reference TRBV7-2 and TRBJ2-4): GAGVSQSPSNKVTEKGKDVELRCDPISGHTALYWYRQSLGQGLEFLIYFQGNSAPDKSGLPSDRFSAERTGGSVSTLTIQRTQQEDSAVYLCASSLAGTRGARHIQYFGAGTRLSVL.

V is TRBV18 and J is TRBJ1-1, with D possibly being TRBD1 (6 bases). V shed 3 bases and J shed 0 bases, with 17 bases lying between them. The CDR3 covers 17 residues. In germline, CDR1 is KGHSH, CDR2 LQKENI. The CDR3: CASSPLPMTGMNTEAFF. In DNA, the CDR3 is TGTGCCAGCTCACCTCTCCCGATGACAGGTATGAACACTGAAGCTTTCTTT.

This clone was counted a few times. In nucleotides, the CDR3 is TGTGCCAGCAGGGGGACAGGGTACAATAGCAATCAGCCCCAGCATTTT. Its protein product is CASRGTGYNSNQPQHF. The chain couples TRBV28 to TRBJ1-5; 9 bases are a match to TRBD1. The J segment lost 0 bases and the V segment lost 6 bases, leaving 6 bases of the junction unmatched. The CDR3 covers 16 residues. Germline V CDR1 and CDR2: MDHEN, SYDVKM.